This TCR beta chain originates from a study of response to subunit inactivated influenza vaccine. Germline V lookup: CDR1 SNHLY, CDR2 FYNNEI. The CDR3 region is 14 residues in length, termini included. A single record per CDR3 protein comes from TCRdb applying MiXCR to the RT-PCR reads. The sample yields hundreds of thousands of distinct CDR3 sequences, around 14% seen once. To note about this clonotype: The DNA is omitted, as the CDR3 cannot be located on it reliably, and the CDR3 follows TCRdb's listing.

This chain uses TRBV2 with TRBJ1-3; TRBD1, the table's D call, was not compared with the DNA. The material was PBMCs from blood, obtained 12 days after vaccination. This receptor was taken from a middle-aged man who received an inactivated influenza vaccine. The chain's CDR3 is CASTSGASGNTIYF.